The rows below give T cell receptor beta chains drawn from one sample of a study of spatial heterogeneity in lung cancer. TCRdb re-called the 5' RACE reads through MiXCR, storing one row per CDR3 protein. The table shows some 85,000 distinct CDR3 sequences, with about 20% occurring only once. The sample here was PBMCs, taken at surgery. These receptor sequences come from a male donor with early-stage non-small cell lung cancer. Both conserved end residues are part of each CDR3. Each record gives: CDR3 protein, V gene, J gene.

CDR3 protein: CSVLRANYGYTF
V gene: TRBV29-1
J gene: TRBJ1-2

CDR3 protein: CASSLNQGASNQPQHF
V gene: TRBV7-6
J gene: TRBJ1-5

CDR3 protein: CASSQGTFGGELFF
V gene: TRBV4-2
J gene: TRBJ2-2

CDR3 protein: CASSQVGGANTGELFF
V gene: TRBV4-2
J gene: TRBJ2-2

CDR3 protein: CSASLGQGDSNQPQHF
V gene: TRBV20-1
J gene: TRBJ1-5

CDR3 protein: CASRHIPPMDEQYF
V gene: TRBV3-2
J gene: TRBJ2-7

CDR3 protein: CASGLQGLSNQPQHF
V gene: TRBV6-2/TRBV6-3
J gene: TRBJ1-5

CDR3 protein: CASSLNGPPRQVISEKLFF
V gene: TRBV7-2
J gene: TRBJ1-4

CDR3 protein: CSATPGRTNTGELFF
V gene: TRBV20-1
J gene: TRBJ2-2

CDR3 protein: CASRGLAGRWVADTQYF
V gene: TRBV6-2/TRBV6-3
J gene: TRBJ2-3

CDR3 protein: CASSPPQGGFSYEQYF
V gene: TRBV5-6
J gene: TRBJ2-7

CDR3 protein: CASSGTSGVGSYTF
V gene: TRBV28
J gene: TRBJ1-2

CDR3 protein: CASSQATGGNQPQHF
V gene: TRBV4-2
J gene: TRBJ1-5

CDR3 protein: CASSYRSGGGEQYF
V gene: TRBV6-6
J gene: TRBJ2-7

CDR3 protein: CASSSRTSTDTQYF
V gene: TRBV7-3
J gene: TRBJ2-3

CDR3 protein: CASSLVATGEGREYF
V gene: TRBV5-6
J gene: TRBJ2-5

CDR3 protein: CASSLGLGEQFF
V gene: TRBV5-1
J gene: TRBJ2-1

CDR3 protein: CASRNRDSLNTEAFF
V gene: TRBV7-2
J gene: TRBJ1-1

CDR3 protein: CASSHRTGIYEQYF
V gene: TRBV6-2/TRBV6-3
J gene: TRBJ2-7

CDR3 protein: CASSPGLATGYTDTQYF
V gene: TRBV14
J gene: TRBJ2-3

CDR3 protein: CASSYSDSTYEQYF
V gene: TRBV6-2/TRBV6-3
J gene: TRBJ2-7

CDR3 protein: CSVGPQETQYF
V gene: TRBV29-1
J gene: TRBJ2-5

CDR3 protein: CASSLNVADTQYF
V gene: TRBV7-2
J gene: TRBJ2-3

CDR3 protein: CASSSTGRGTDTQYF
V gene: TRBV5-6
J gene: TRBJ2-3

CDR3 protein: CASSQAAGQGITDTQYF
V gene: TRBV4-2
J gene: TRBJ2-3

CDR3 protein: CAISAAGGTNTGELFF
V gene: TRBV10-3
J gene: TRBJ2-2

CDR3 protein: CASSRTPNTGELFF
V gene: TRBV6-4
J gene: TRBJ2-2

CDR3 protein: CASSAIRGPSPLHF
V gene: TRBV11-3
J gene: TRBJ1-6

CDR3 protein: CASSLVGMQGRGTQYF
V gene: TRBV5-6
J gene: TRBJ2-3

CDR3 protein: CASSANAGDEKLFF
V gene: TRBV5-1
J gene: TRBJ1-4

CDR3 protein: CASSVQTDTEAFF
V gene: TRBV9
J gene: TRBJ1-1

CDR3 protein: CATSLQGTYTGELFF
V gene: TRBV15
J gene: TRBJ2-2

CDR3 protein: CASSLGYSGGETQYF
V gene: TRBV5-4
J gene: TRBJ2-5

CDR3 protein: CASSPSGWSSYEQYF
V gene: TRBV12-3/TRBV12-4
J gene: TRBJ2-7

CDR3 protein: CASSDQDNSQETQYF
V gene: TRBV21-1
J gene: TRBJ2-5

CDR3 protein: CASSKGQGVDTQYF
V gene: TRBV2
J gene: TRBJ2-3

CDR3 protein: CASMTITFRGDTQYF
V gene: TRBV6-2/TRBV6-3
J gene: TRBJ2-3

CDR3 protein: CASSPWFESGELFF
V gene: TRBV3-1
J gene: TRBJ2-2

CDR3 protein: CASSTTKAREQYF
V gene: TRBV12-3/TRBV12-4
J gene: TRBJ2-7

CDR3 protein: CASSYSTSSPTPLGGANVLTF
V gene: TRBV6-2/TRBV6-3
J gene: TRBJ2-6

CDR3 protein: CAISEWTIAGGNTGELFF
V gene: TRBV10-3
J gene: TRBJ2-2

CDR3 protein: CASSLGQGFNSPLHF
V gene: TRBV7-2
J gene: TRBJ1-6

CDR3 protein: CARSGGEAFF
V gene: TRBV5-1
J gene: TRBJ1-1

CDR3 protein: CSGYLSTEAFF
V gene: TRBV29-1
J gene: TRBJ1-1

CDR3 protein: CASSLRGSYGYTF
V gene: TRBV28
J gene: TRBJ1-2

CDR3 protein: CASSPRPGFYEQYF
V gene: TRBV27
J gene: TRBJ2-7

CDR3 protein: CSEGTSGSTDTQYF
V gene: TRBV29-1
J gene: TRBJ2-3

CDR3 protein: CASSQEFDRDEQFF
V gene: TRBV4-1
J gene: TRBJ2-1